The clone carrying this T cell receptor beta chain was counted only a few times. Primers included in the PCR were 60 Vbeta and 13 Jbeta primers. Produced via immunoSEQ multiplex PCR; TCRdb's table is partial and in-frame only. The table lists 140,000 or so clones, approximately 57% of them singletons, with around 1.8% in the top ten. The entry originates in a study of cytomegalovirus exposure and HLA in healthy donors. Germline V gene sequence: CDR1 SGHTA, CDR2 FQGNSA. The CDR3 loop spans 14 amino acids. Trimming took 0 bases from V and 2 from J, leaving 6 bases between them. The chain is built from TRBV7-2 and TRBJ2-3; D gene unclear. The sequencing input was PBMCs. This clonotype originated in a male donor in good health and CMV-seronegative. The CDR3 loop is CASSLAQATDTQYF. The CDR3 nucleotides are TGTGCCAGCAGCTTAGCCCAGGCCACAGATACGCAGTATTTT.